The clone carrying this T cell receptor (beta chain) showed up many times. The antigen remains unidentified. This CDR3 contains 15 residues. Germline V gives CDR1 DFQATT, CDR2 SNEGSKA (reference sequence). The junction had 11 bases not matched to a gene; V was cut back by 3 bases and J by 5 bases. The sample belongs to a study of regulatory T cells in long-lasting Graves disease. Study summary: For a period under 3 months, newly diagnosed Graves' patients had taken antithyroid drugs. Study-wide results and limits: Persistent-disease Graves' patients showed less TCR diversity than new cases.

Library construction for TCR beta used iRepertoire HTBI primers and Arm-PCR of CDR3 regions. TCRdb recomputed calls from the multiplex PCR reads with MiXCR, one row per CDR3 protein. The data hold about 440,000 distinct CDR3 sequences, with about 15% observed a single time. Time point described: newly diagnosed GD, antithyroid drugs for less than 3 months. The TCR library was made from RNA extracted from PBMCs. The same sample was also used in a study of T cells in Graves' hyperthyroidism and ophthalmopathy. From that report: Before onset, ophthalmopathy was predicted by the model a median roughly 6.8 months earlier.

The clonotype was recovered from a woman aged 25 to 39 with Graves disease. Material: peripheral blood mononuclear cells (PBMCs), obtained at new diagnosis, from a patient treated with antithyroid drugs. The chain recombines TRBV20-1 with TRBJ2-7, with 9 bases identical to TRBD2. The CDR3, as DNA: TGCAGTGCTAGGGAGGGACTAGCAGATACCCACGAGCAGTACTTC. Translation: CSAREGLADTHEQYF.